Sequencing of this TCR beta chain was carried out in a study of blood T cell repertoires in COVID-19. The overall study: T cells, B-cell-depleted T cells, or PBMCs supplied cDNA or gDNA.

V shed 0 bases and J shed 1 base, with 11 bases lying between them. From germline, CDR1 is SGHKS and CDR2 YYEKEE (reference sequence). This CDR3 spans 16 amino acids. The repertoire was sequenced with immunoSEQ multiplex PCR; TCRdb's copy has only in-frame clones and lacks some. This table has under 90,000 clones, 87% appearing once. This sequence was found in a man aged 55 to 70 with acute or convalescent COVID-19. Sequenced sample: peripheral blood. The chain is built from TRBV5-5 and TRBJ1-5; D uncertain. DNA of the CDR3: TGTGCCAGCAGCTTGGCCTTGGCCGAAAGCAATCAGCCCCAGCATTTT. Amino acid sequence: CASSLALAESNQPQHF.